This T cell receptor beta chain originates from a study of T cells in Graves' hyperthyroidism and ophthalmopathy (dated 2019 in TCRdb). Looking at the study overall: Peripheral blood samples were taken at the time of initial diagnosis, prior to any treatment. Prospective prediction of ophthalmopathy was tested in an independent validation cohort consisting of 18 hyperthyroidism patients and around 17 patients who later progressed to ophthalmopathy. After sampling, hyperthyroidism patients received methimazole starting at 30 mg daily, and ophthalmopathy patients received high-dose intravenous methylprednisolone. The 75 to 100 discovery patients were divided at random into training and test sets in a 7:3 ratio. To identify TCR V-J signatures that set the groups apart, the researchers used a discovery cohort of 100 patients, made up of around 42 with Graves' ophthalmopathy and 57 with stable Graves' hyperthyroidism. The paper describes TCR Vbeta CDR3 sequencing of 135 peripheral blood samples, made up of roughly 40 ophthalmopathy patients, around 78 hyperthyroidism patients and about 17 progressor patients. Thyroid tissue and blood T-cell repertoires from six Graves' hyperthyroidism patients were also compared in the study. Overall results and qualifications from the work: Sample size was not statistically predetermined, and blinding of investigators to group allocation was not performed. A 13 V-J signature model separated ophthalmopathy from stable hyperthyroidism, with about 88% sensitivity and 81.08% specificity in cross-validation and 80%/75% in testing. Most expanded thyroid clonotypes (frequency above 0.001) were also detected in blood, a finding suggesting that blood repertoires may reflect thyroid immune responses. In validation, the model predicted progression to ophthalmopathy with just under 71% sensitivity and 72% to 85% specificity, a median of approximately 6.7 months before onset.

Stable Graves' hyperthyroidism was defined as the absence of progression to ophthalmopathy over 18 months of follow-up. Hyperthyroidism patients were newly diagnosed, with disease duration under 2 months, and aged 18 to 65 years. The study excluded patients with uncontrolled infections, other autoimmune diseases, pregnancy or lactation. Diagnoses were established on the basis of clinical symptoms, serum thyroxine and TRAb, thyroid ultrasound, and orbital computed tomography. Ficoll-Paque density gradient centrifugation was used to isolate PBMCs from about 10 ml of fresh peripheral blood. Total RNA was extracted with Trizol reagent, and quality was checked on an Agilent 2100 Bioanalyzer. V is trimmed back by 8 bases and J by 6 bases, and the junction contains 7 bases that no gene match accounts for. Sequences MNHNS (CDR1) and SASEGT (CDR2) are obtained from the germline V gene. Reading from cysteine to phenylalanine, the CDR3 counts 14 amino acids. The CDR3 DNA has 42 bases and is translated from base 1.

TCR beta CDR3 regions were amplified from RNA transcripts. The TCR CDR3 was subjected to a first round of RT-PCR using the HTBI primer set and the Qiagen OneStep RT-PCR kit. A second multiplex PCR round built the libraries, followed by size selection and purification. Sequencing of the libraries was done on an Illumina HiSeq2000 using paired-end 100 bp reads. Per the original workflow: SOAPnuke was used to process the raw data, throwing out any read that contained adapters or uncalled bases, had a mean Phred below 15, or lacked an exact constant-primer or identifier match. COPE v1.2.5 was used to merge high-quality paired reads, and clonotypes were defined as unique nucleotide sequences. MiTCR v1.1 was used to align the clonotypes against IMGT TRBV, TRBD and TRBJ reference segments. Only V-J combinations with frequency above 0.0001, covering about 99% of repertoires, were analysed. A TCS score was defined as the ratio of F50 (clonal expansion) to E x V (chaos), with BLOSUM62-based TCRdist applied between CDR3 peptides within each V-J. Welch's t-statistics and random forest reduced roughly 530 V-J features to roughly 13, which were used in a naive Bayes classifier (R e1071). TCRdb trimmed public reads at Q25 via fastp, called clones via MiXCR and kept in-frame beta chains. One record per CDR3 amino acid sequence lists the most common genes and DNA. Clone size and V and J calls follow TCRdb, not the original study. The sample has under 400,000 distinct CDR3 sequences on record, around 20% of them singletons. The ten largest clones take up over 45% of the sample.

This clonotype was seen more than once but under ten times. The target of this receptor is not known. Per-nucleotide qualities are absent, and no much larger clonotype sits a single base away. The receptor chain draws on TRBV6-1 and TRBJ2-1; TRBD2 matches 10 bases in the middle. The sequenced material came from blood. The receptor was derived from a woman between 45 and 65 years old with Graves' hyperthyroidism. This receptor carries the CDR3 CASERGGRINEQFF. The DNA reads TGTGCCAGCGAGCGGGGGGGCCGGATCAATGAGCAGTTCTTC.